These 21 T cell receptor beta chains originate from one sample sequenced in a study of blood T cell repertoires in COVID-19. Libraries were prepared by immunoSEQ multiplex PCR; TCRdb keeps only in-frame clonotypes and omits some of them. The table has just over 300,000 clones, around 86% seen once; the top ten hold around 4.6%. Sequenced material: PBMCs or T cells enriched from blood (not recorded which). These receptors were taken from a man aged 25-45 years who had recovered from COVID-19.

The rearrangement uses TRBV28 and TRBJ2-1; the D is unclear. CDR1 and CDR2 (germline): MDHEN, SYDVKM. The CDR3 contains 16 residues. Trimming took 0 bases from V and 6 from J, leaving 15 bases between them. The CDR3 nucleotides are TGTGCCAGCAGTTTATGGGTCGGGTCAATTGGCAATGAGCAGTTCTTC. Its protein product is CASSLWVGSIGNEQFF.

The chain combines TRBV5-6 with TRBJ2-2, with D possibly TRBD2 on 6 matching bases. Germline V lookup: CDR1 SGHDT, CDR2 YYEEEE. V was shortened by 2 bases and J by 2 bases, with 13 bases between the two germline ends. The CDR3 contains 16 residues. Here the CDR3 DNA reads TGTGCCAGCAGCTTCCAACCGGGAGCTAACACCGGGGAGCTGTTTTTT. Amino acid sequence: CASSFQPGANTGELFF.

The chain uses TRBV7-6 and TRBJ2-7; 8 nucleotides agree with TRBD2. The junction had 11 bases not matched to a gene; V was cut back by 4 bases and J by 6 bases. This CDR3 spans 15 amino acids. Germline V gene lookup returns CDR1 SGHVS and CDR2 FNYEAQ. The CDR3 protein is CASSSRGGFGGEQYF. The CDR3 nucleotides are TGTGCCAGCAGCTCCCGGGGGGGATTTGGAGGCGAGCAGTACTTC.

This chain connects TRBV9 to TRBJ2-3; TRBD2 aligns across 7 bases. CDR1 and CDR2 (germline): SGDLS, YYNGEE. The V segment lost 6 bases and the J segment 5 bases; nucleotides outside the gene matches: 6. The CDR3 spans 13 residues. The CDR3 region has the DNA TGTGCCAGCAACGGACTAGGCATAGATACGCAGTATTTT. This sequence encodes CASNGLGIDTQYF.

The chain recombines TRBV27 with TRBJ2-1, with 10 nucleotides matching TRBD2. The germline V gene encodes CDR1 MNHEY and CDR2 SMNVEV (reference sequence). CDR3 length: 14 residues. Unmatched junction bases numbered 8, after V lost 8 bases and J lost 7 bases. CDR3 in amino acids: CASSRLAGLNEQFF. The CDR3, as DNA: TGTGCCAGCTCGAGACTAGCGGGCCTGAATGAGCAGTTCTTC.

This sequence joins TRBV11-3 and TRBJ2-1, with 7 bases aligning to TRBD2. The J segment lost 4 bases and the V segment lost 6 bases, leaving 9 bases of the junction unmatched. The CDR3 is 15 amino acids. CDR1 SGHNT and CDR2 YENEEA come from the germline V gene. The CDR3 DNA reads TGTGCCAGCAGTCGTCGCGGGAGCGCGTACAATGAGCAGTTCTTC. Its translation is CASSRRGSAYNEQFF.

V gene TRBV19 combines with J gene TRBJ1-4; no reliable D call. Germline V lookup: CDR1 LNHDA, CDR2 SQIVND (reference sequence). The V end lost 5 bases, the J end lost 3 bases, and 16 bases lay between the germline ends. The CDR3 is 16 amino acids. DNA of the CDR3: TGTGCCAGTAGTTCTCTCCCGCGGGCGGCTAATGAAAAACTGTTTTTT. Protein: CASSSLPRAANEKLFF.

The chain has TRBV2 and TRBJ2-1, with 7 bases identical to TRBD1. In germline, CDR1 is SNHLY, CDR2 FYNNEI. The V and J ends lost 10 bases and 9 bases, in that order; junction bases with no gene match: 12. The CDR3 is 13 residues long. CDR3 in DNA: TGTGCCACCCAAGGGACAGAAAAAGGTGAGCAGTTCTTC. Protein sequence: CATQGTEKGEQFF.

The gene calls are TRBV6-5 and TRBJ1-1, with D possibly being TRBD1 (5 bases). The length of the CDR3 is 13 residues. Trimming removed 8 bases at V and 2 bases at J, with 12 bases between. Per the germline V gene, CDR1 is MNHEY and CDR2 is SVGAGI. The CDR3 region has the DNA TGTGCCAGCCAGATGGGGGGAAACACTGAAGCTTTCTTT. This sequence encodes CASQMGGNTEAFF.

The chain has TRBV18 and TRBJ1-2, with D tentatively TRBD1 (6 bases). The CDR3 runs to 15 residues. With 4 bases removed from V and 3 bases from J, the gap between germline ends came to 15 bases. Germline CDR1 is KGHSH and CDR2 is LQKENI. The chain's CDR3 is CASSQNREEYYGYTF. The DNA of the CDR3 is TGTGCCAGCTCACAAAACAGGGAAGAATACTATGGCTACACCTTC.

This clone was picked up a small number of times. The genes are TRBV27 and TRBJ2-2; TRBD1 matches 9 bases. V gave up 5 bases and J gave up 6 bases; unmatched junction bases: 7. CDR3 length equals 15 residues. Germline CDR1 MNHEY, CDR2 SMNVEV (reference sequence). The CDR3 DNA reads as TGTGCCAGCAGTCCGCCGGGACAGGGCCCCGGGGAGCTGTTTTTT. It translates to CASSPPGQGPGELFF.

The V and J genes are TRBV11-1 and TRBJ1-1, with D hard to call. Trimming shortened V by 5 bases and J by 5 bases, and 9 bases separated the two germline ends. From germline, CDR1 is SGHAT and CDR2 FQDESV (reference sequence). The CDR3 sequence is 12 residues long. The CDR3 sequence: CASSRSGTEAFF. In nucleotides, the CDR3 is TGTGCCAGCAGCCGCTCGGGAACTGAAGCTTTCTTT.

This clone was picked up one time. V gene TRBV10-1 combines with J gene TRBJ1-1; D remains ambiguous. Germline V gene data show CDR1 as WNHNN and CDR2 as SYGVQD (reference sequence). The CDR3 runs 14 residues. Trimming took 0 bases from V and 1 from J, leaving 6 bases between them. The DNA of the CDR3 is TGCGCCAGCAGTGAGTCGCCAGGGAACACTGAAGCTTTCTTT. Translated: CASSESPGNTEAFF.

The gene calls are TRBV7-8 and TRBJ2-7, with D possibly TRBD1 on 6 matching bases. The V end was cut by 0 bases, the J end by 4 bases, with 13 bases between. CDR3 length: 15 residues. Germline values: CDR1 SGHVS, CDR2 FQNEAQ. This CDR3 is CASSLAGRGGYEQYF. In DNA, the CDR3 is TGTGCCAGCAGCTTAGCAGGCAGGGGTGGGTACGAGCAGTACTTC. Filled out from reference TRBV7-8 and TRBJ2-7, the complete variable domain reads GAGVSQSPRYKVAKRGQDVALRCDPISGHVSLFWYQQALGQGPEFLTYFQNEAQLDKSGLPSDRFFAERPEGSVSTLKIQRTQQEDSAVYLCASSLAGRGGYEQYFGPGTRLTVT.

The chain combines TRBV7-9 with TRBJ2-2; D may be TRBD1 (5 bases). V shed 2 bases and J shed 4 bases, with 11 bases lying between them. Germline CDR1 SEHNR, CDR2 FQNEAQ (reference sequence). The CDR3 runs 15 residues. The CDR3 nucleotides read TGTGCCAGCAGCTTACAGTTGGACATCACCGGGGAGCTGTTTTTT. Its protein is CASSLQLDITGELFF.

The rearrangement uses TRBV11-3 and TRBJ2-1, with a possible D match to TRBD1 (6 bases). V was shortened by 4 bases and J by 0 bases, with 13 bases between the two germline ends. The CDR3 loop spans 16 amino acids. From germline, CDR1 is SGHNT and CDR2 YENEEA. The CDR3, as DNA: TGTGCCAGCAGCTCCGGACAGTGGAGCTCCTACAATGAGCAGTTCTTC. It yields the protein CASSSGQWSSYNEQFF.

The gene calls are TRBV6-5 and TRBJ1-1; D not certain. The germline V gene encodes CDR1 MNHEY and CDR2 SVGAGI. The CDR3 loop spans 13 amino acids. V lost 8 bases and J 11 bases, leaving 21 bases between the germline ends. CDR3 amino acids: CASRPRLATVAFF. DNA of the CDR3: TGTGCCAGCCGACCTAGGCTTGCCACTGTGGCTTTCTTT.

The chain employs TRBV5-4 and TRBJ2-2; 12 bases map to TRBD2. The length of the CDR3 is 17 residues. V was pared by 1 base and J by 7 bases, with 8 bases of the junction left unmatched. Germline lookup yields CDR1 SGHNT and CDR2 YYREEE (reference sequence). Here the CDR3 DNA reads TGTGCCAGCAGCTTGCCGCTAGCGGGGGGGCTTGGCGGGGAGCTGTTTTTT. Encoded protein: CASSLPLAGGLGGELFF.

This clone was found once. The gene calls are TRBV5-1 and TRBJ2-7; 9 bases are shared with TRBD1. The CDR3 has 14 amino acids. The V segment lost 2 bases and the J segment 6 bases; nucleotides outside the gene matches: 6. The germline gives CDR1 SGHRS, CDR2 YFSETQ. The CDR3 DNA sequence: TGCGCCAGCAGCTTCTTAGGGACAGGGAGCGAGCAGTACTTC. Its protein product is CASSFLGTGSEQYF.

This chain joins TRBV24-1 and TRBJ1-2, with TRBD1 identical over 7 bases. Germline V gives CDR1 KGHDR, CDR2 SFDVKD. The trim removed 4 bases at V and 7 bases at J, leaving 11 bases unmatched. The CDR3 covers 15 residues. For the CDR3, the DNA is TGTGCCACCAGTGACCATCGAAAGGGGGCGAGTGGCTACACCTTC. Protein product: CATSDHRKGASGYTF.

V and J are TRBV10-1 and TRBJ2-1, with D unclear. With 2 bases removed from V and 8 bases from J, the gap between germline ends came to 13 bases. Per germline, CDR1 WNHNN and CDR2 SYGVQD (reference sequence). The CDR3 spans 14 residues. Here the CDR3 reads CASSERYSVDEQFF. In DNA, the CDR3 is TGCGCCAGCAGTGAGCGCTACTCTGTAGATGAGCAGTTCTTC.